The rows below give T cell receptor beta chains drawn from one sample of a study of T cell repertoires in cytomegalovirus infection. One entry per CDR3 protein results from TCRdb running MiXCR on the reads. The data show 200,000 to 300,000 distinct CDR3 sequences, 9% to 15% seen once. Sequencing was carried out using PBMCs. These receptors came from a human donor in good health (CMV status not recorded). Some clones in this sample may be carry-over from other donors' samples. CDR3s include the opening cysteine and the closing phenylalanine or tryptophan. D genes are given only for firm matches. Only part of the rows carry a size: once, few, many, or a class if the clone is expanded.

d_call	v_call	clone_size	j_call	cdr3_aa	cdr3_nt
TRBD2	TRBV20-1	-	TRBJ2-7	CSASGLAREQYF	TGCAGTGCTAGCGGACTAGCGAGGGAGCAGTACTTC
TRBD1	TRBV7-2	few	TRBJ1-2	CASLMGGQGLSYGYTF	TGTGCCAGCCTTATGGGGGGACAGGGTTTGAGCTATGGCTACACCTTC
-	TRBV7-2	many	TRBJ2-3	CASSFAGISTDTQYF	TGTGCCAGCAGCTTTGCGGGGATTAGCACAGATACGCAGTATTTT
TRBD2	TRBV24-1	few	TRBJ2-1	CATRRPGLAGELEEFF	TGTGCCACCAGAAGACCGGGACTAGCGGGAGAATTGGAGGAGTTCTTC
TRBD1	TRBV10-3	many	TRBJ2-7	CAIRGTGWYEQYF	TGTGCCATCAGGGGGACAGGCTGGTACGAGCAGTACTTC
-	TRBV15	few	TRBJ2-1	CATSRGRGDEQFF	TGTGCCACCAGCAGAGGCAGGGGCGATGAGCAGTTCTTC
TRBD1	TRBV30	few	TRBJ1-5	CAWSVRRTGYVQPQHF	TGTGCCTGGAGTGTACGGAGGACAGGGTATGTTCAGCCCCAGCATTTT
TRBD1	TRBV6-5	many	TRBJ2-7	CASPGTGGSSEQYF	TGTGCCAGCCCCGGGACAGGCGGGTCTAGCGAGCAGTACTTC
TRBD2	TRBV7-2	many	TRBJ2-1	CASSPEISGGLYNEQFF	TGTGCCAGCAGCCCTGAAATTAGCGGGGGGCTCTACAATGAGCAGTTCTTC
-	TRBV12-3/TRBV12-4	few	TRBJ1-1	CASSLGQIAFF	TGTGCCAGCAGTTTGGGCCAAATAGCTTTCTTT
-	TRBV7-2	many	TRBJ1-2	CASSLDRISNYGYTF	TGTGCCAGCAGCTTAGACAGGATCTCTAACTATGGCTACACCTTC
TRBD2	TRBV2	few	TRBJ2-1	CASSDLAVSYNEQFF	TGTGCCAGCAGTGACCTAGCGGTCTCCTACAATGAGCAGTTCTTC
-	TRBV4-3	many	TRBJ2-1	CASSQDRAGRAEQFF	TGCGCCAGCAGCCAAGATCGGGCGGGGCGTGCAGAGCAGTTCTTC
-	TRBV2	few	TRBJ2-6	CASRKLDSGANVLTF	TGTGCCAGCAGGAAATTGGACTCTGGGGCCAACGTCCTGACTTTC
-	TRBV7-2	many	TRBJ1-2	CASGQIRDYGYTF	TGTGCCAGCGGACAAATAAGGGACTATGGCTACACCTTC
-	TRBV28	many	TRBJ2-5	CASSSPGQLLETQYF	TGTGCCAGCAGCTCACCTGGACAACTCCTAGAGACCCAGTACTTC
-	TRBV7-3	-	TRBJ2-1	CASSPDGYYNEQFF	TGTGCCAGCAGCCCCGATGGCTATTACAATGAGCAGTTCTTC
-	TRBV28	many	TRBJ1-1	CASSSYRVSMNTEAFF	TGTGCCAGCAGTTCCTACAGGGTTAGCATGAACACTGAAGCTTTCTTT
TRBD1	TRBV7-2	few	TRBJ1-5	CASSLATGAHQPQHF	TGTGCCAGCAGCTTAGCGACAGGGGCCCATCAGCCCCAGCATTTT
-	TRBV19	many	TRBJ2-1	CASTGLSYNEQFF	TGTGCCAGTACGGGACTCTCCTACAATGAGCAGTTCTTC
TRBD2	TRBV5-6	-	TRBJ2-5	CASSEPASGRGETQYF	TGTGCCAGCAGCGAACCGGCTAGCGGGAGGGGAGAGACCCAGTACTTC
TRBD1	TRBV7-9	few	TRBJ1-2	CASSLQGQGTNYGYTF	TGTGCCAGCAGCCTACAGGGACAGGGGACTAACTATGGCTACACCTTC
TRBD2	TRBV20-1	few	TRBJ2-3	CSASLQGTSGLTDTQYF	TGCAGTGCCAGCCTACAAGGGACTAGCGGGCTCACAGATACGCAGTATTTT
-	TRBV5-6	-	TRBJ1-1	CASSSPRAGNTEAFF	TGTGCCAGCAGCTCCCCACGGGCGGGTAACACTGAAGCTTTCTTT
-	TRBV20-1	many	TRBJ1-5	CSASPPGGRTSNQPQHF	TGCAGTGCTAGTCCCCCCGGGGGACGGACCAGCAATCAGCCCCAGCATTTT
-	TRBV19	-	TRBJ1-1	CASNRDQVGTEAFF	TGTGCCAGTAATCGGGACCAGGTTGGCACTGAAGCTTTCTTT
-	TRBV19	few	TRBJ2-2	CASTANTGELFF	TGTGCCAGTACAGCGAACACCGGGGAGCTGTTTTTT
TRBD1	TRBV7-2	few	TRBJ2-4	CASSSGQGVQNIQYF	TGTGCCAGCAGCTCGGGACAGGGTGTCCAAAACATTCAGTACTTC
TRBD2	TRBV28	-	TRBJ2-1	CASSLPLILAGEVNEQFF	TGTGCCAGCAGTCTCCCCTTAATTCTAGCGGGAGAGGTCAATGAGCAGTTCTTC
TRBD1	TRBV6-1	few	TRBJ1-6	CASSGGTGKSPLHF	TGTGCCAGCAGTGGGGGGACAGGAAAATCACCCCTCCACTTT
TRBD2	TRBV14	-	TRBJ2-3	CASSQDPRKGSGAPDTQYF	TGTGCCAGCAGCCAAGATCCTAGAAAAGGTAGCGGGGCGCCAGATACGCAGTATTTT
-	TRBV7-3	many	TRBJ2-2	CASHSGGQGTTGELFF	TGTGCCAGCCACTCCGGGGGGCAGGGGACCACCGGGGAGCTGTTTTTT
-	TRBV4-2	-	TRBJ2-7	CASSQAERTYNEQYF	TGTGCCAGCAGCCAAGCCGAAAGAACCTACAATGAGCAGTACTTC
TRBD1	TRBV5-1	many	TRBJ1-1	CASSPQGATEAFF	TGCGCCAGCAGCCCCCAGGGGGCCACTGAAGCTTTCTTT
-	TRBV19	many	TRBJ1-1	CASSIGLGNTEAFF	TGTGCCAGTAGTATTGGACTAGGGAACACTGAAGCTTTCTTT
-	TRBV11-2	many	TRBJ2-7	CASSWGPGYHEQYF	TGTGCCAGCAGCTGGGGTCCAGGGTACCACGAGCAGTACTTC
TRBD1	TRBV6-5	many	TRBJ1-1	CASRSPGTGSIEAFF	TGTGCCAGCAGGTCTCCGGGGACAGGCTCTATTGAAGCTTTCTTT